This T cell receptor (beta chain) is drawn from a study of post-analysis software for immune sequencing data. Study findings and constraints: Under F measure analysis, samples from one preparation batch co-clustered strongly. Normalized Chao1 diversity in multiple sclerosis patients fell significantly below that of controls. Four to six TRBV segments appeared more often in patients than in controls, and TRBV5-6, TRBV5-1 and TRBV20-1 were among these.

Carried by the TCR beta cDNA libraries were unique molecular identifiers. When about 0.95 to 10 million T cells were used, they gave about 550,000 cDNA molecules. TCRdb fed the PCR reads into MiXCR, producing one record per CDR3 protein. Seen here are about 560,000 distinct CDR3 sequences, 44% observed once, and the top ten hold around 1.7%. With respect to this clonotype: Its cognate antigen is unknown.

The CDR3 sequence is 16 residues long. From germline, CDR1 is MGHRA and CDR2 YSYEKL. Losses at the gene ends were 2 bases for V and 4 bases for J; bases not matched to a gene: 9. The TCR comes from a girl aged 10-17 years with multiple sclerosis. Sample: blood. The chain carries TRBV4-1 and TRBJ2-3; 7 bases are shared with TRBD2. The CDR3 loop reads CASSQSRREVADTQYF. CDR3 coding DNA: TGCGCCAGCAGCCAATCGCGTCGGGAGGTTGCAGATACGCAGTATTTT.